The 20 T cell receptor beta chains reported below all come from one sample, sequenced in a study of OX40 agonist ivuxolimab in advanced cancers. Data came from immunoSEQ multiplex PCR; TCRdb stores just in-frame clones and leaves some out. Of 85,000 or so clones in the sample, around 86% are singletons; the top ten hold less than 2%. Here the sequenced sample was CD4+ or CD8+ T cells sorted from blood, taken in a trial of the OX40 agonist ivuxolimab. The receptors here all came from an adult with an advanced solid tumor such as melanoma, head and neck, liver or kidney cancer.

The genes are TRBV11-2 and TRBJ2-5; possibly TRBD2 for D (5 bases). The CDR3 consists of 11 residues. V lost 7 bases and J 5 bases, leaving 8 bases between the germline ends. Germline assignment: CDR1 SGHAT and CDR2 FQNNGV. CDR3 sequence: CASMGEETQYF. Here the CDR3 DNA reads TGTGCCAGCATGGGAGAGGAGACCCAGTACTTC.

The chain links TRBV10-3 to TRBJ1-1; perhaps TRBD1 as D (5 bases). The CDR3 has 13 residues. CDR1 and CDR2 from the germline V gene are ENHRY and SYGVKD. The V end lost 5 bases, the J end lost 1 base, and 8 bases lay between the germline ends. CDR3 sequence: CAISPQGNTEAFF. CDR3 sequence (DNA): TGTGCCATCAGTCCTCAGGGGAACACTGAAGCTTTCTTT.

The chain recombines TRBV6-5 with TRBJ2-7; D uncertain. V dropped 5 bases and J dropped 7 bases, with 12 bases sitting between them. Germline values: CDR1 MNHEY, CDR2 SVGAGI. There are 12 residues in the CDR3. CDR3 sequence reads: CASSPSSREQYF. In nucleotides, the CDR3 is TGTGCCAGCAGTCCCTCTAGTCGAGAGCAGTACTTC.

The rearrangement uses TRBV28 and TRBJ1-6, with 7 bases aligning to TRBD1. This CDR3 region has 12 residues. V trimming: 4 bases; J trimming: 16 bases; junction bases outside the gene matches: 7. Germline assignment: CDR1 MDHEN and CDR2 SYDVKM. CDR3 bases: TGTGCCAGCAGTTCCCCGACAGGGAGGCTCCACTTT. It codes for CASSSPTGRLHF.

J is TRBJ1-1 and V is TRBV19; possibly TRBD1 for D (5 bases). CDR3 size: 13 residues. From germline, CDR1 is LNHDA and CDR2 SQIVND (reference sequence). Deletions cut 7 bases from V and 0 bases from J, with 9 bases between. CDR3 DNA sequence: TGTGCCAGTAACGTACAGGTGAACACTGAAGCTTTCTTT. Its protein is CASNVQVNTEAFF.

The chain carries TRBV11-3 and TRBJ2-2; 11 bases are a match to TRBD2. Germline trimming cut 5 bases from V and 0 bases from J; bases unmatched to any gene: 8. Germline V lookup: CDR1 SGHNT, CDR2 YENEEA. The CDR3 totals 18 residues. The CDR3 protein is CASSPRSGGASNTGELFF. DNA of the CDR3: TGTGCCAGCAGCCCCCGTAGCGGGGGGGCCTCGAACACCGGGGAGCTGTTTTTT. The full variable domain, completed using reference TRBV11-3 and TRBJ2-2, is EAGVVQSPRYKIIEKKQPVAFWCNPISGHNTLYWYLQNLGQGPELLIRYENEEAVDDSQLPKDRFSAERLKGVDSTLKIQPAELGDSAVYLCASSPRSGGASNTGELFFGEGSRLTVL.

The chain uses TRBV5-4 and TRBJ1-6, with 7 bases that match TRBD1. Germline V lookup: CDR1 SGHNT, CDR2 YYREEE (reference sequence). The J segment lost 1 base and the V segment lost 4 bases, leaving 14 bases of the junction unmatched. The CDR3 is made up of 19 amino acids. DNA of the CDR3: TGTGCCAGCAGCCCCTCAGCAGGGGGATTAGGGTCCTATAATTCACCCCTCCACTTT. It yields the protein CASSPSAGGLGSYNSPLHF.

The chain employs TRBV9 and TRBJ2-5; D is ambiguous. CDR1 and CDR2 (germline): SGDLS, YYNGEE. Between the trimmed V and J ends, which lost 3 bases and 3 bases, there was a span of 15 bases. This CDR3 is 15 amino acids long. CDR3 region: CASSAEGRREETQYF. CDR3 nucleotide sequence: TGTGCCAGCAGCGCCGAAGGGCGTAGGGAAGAGACCCAGTACTTC. Together with reference TRBV9 and TRBJ2-5, the CDR3 gives the full variable domain: DSGVTQTPKHLITATGQRVTLRCSPRSGDLSVYWYQQSLDQGLQFLIQYYNGEERAKGNILERFSAQQFPDLHSELNLSSLELGDSALYFCASSAEGRREETQYFGPGTRLLVL.

The rearrangement links TRBV5-4 to TRBJ1-2; D ambiguous. This CDR3 has 13 residues. Looked up from germline, CDR1 is SGHNT and CDR2 is YYREEE (reference sequence). V was cut by 3 bases and J by 8 bases, with 14 bases left in between. The CDR3 nucleotides read TGTGCCAGCAGCTCGCCCGGGGTATCCGGCTACACCTTC. This gives the protein CASSSPGVSGYTF.

This chain links TRBV5-6 with TRBJ1-2, with D perhaps TRBD1 (5 bases). Trimming took off 2 bases at V and 8 bases at J, with 22 bases between the two ends. Germline CDR1 reads SGHDT; CDR2 reads YYEEEE. CDR3 length equals 16 residues. CDR3 sequence: CASSFLSGPGAQGYTF. CDR3 in DNA: TGTGCCAGCAGCTTCCTATCGGGCCCCGGGGCACAGGGCTACACCTTC. The full variable domain, its missing parts supplied by reference TRBV5-6 and TRBJ1-2, is DAGVTQSPTHLIKTRGQQVTLRCSPKSGHDTVSWYQQALGQGPQFIFQYYEEEERQRGNFPDRFSGHQFPNYSSELNVNALLLGDSALYLCASSFLSGPGAQGYTFGSGTRLTVV.

The chain employs TRBV20-1 and TRBJ1-5; unclear D gene. Deletions cut 0 bases from V and 16 bases from J, with 13 bases between. The CDR3 length is 11 residues. CDR1 DFQATT and CDR2 SNEGSKA come from the germline V gene (reference sequence). The CDR3 nucleotides are TGCAGTGCTAGAGATCTAACCGAGATACATTTT. This sequence encodes CSARDLTEIHF.

This chain connects TRBV7-9 to TRBJ1-5; D gene ambiguous. CDR3 size: 14 residues. CDR1 is SEHNR and CDR2 is FQNEAQ in the germline V gene (reference sequence). The ends were cut back, 4 bases at V and 6 bases at J, with 13 bases in the middle. The CDR3 reads CASSSATMTQPQHF. The CDR3 nucleotides are TGTGCCAGCAGCTCCGCGACGATGACTCAGCCCCAGCATTTT.

This clone was picked up one time. The chain joins TRBV5-8 to TRBJ2-3, with 7 positions matching TRBD1. The CDR3 sequence is 15 residues long. The germline V gene has CDR1 SGHTS and CDR2 YDEGEE. Unmatched junction bases numbered 5, after V lost 2 bases and J lost 2 bases. The CDR3 here is CASSFGTVPTDTQYF. The CDR3 DNA reads as TGTGCCAGCAGCTTCGGGACAGTCCCCACAGATACGCAGTATTTT.

The rearrangement uses TRBV10-1 and TRBJ2-7; 7 bases line up with TRBD1. The germline V gene encodes CDR1 WNHNN and CDR2 SYGVQD (reference sequence). V was clipped by 5 bases and J by 5 bases; unmatched bases: 9. CDR3 size: 14 residues. CDR3 coding DNA: TGCGCCAGCAGTAACACCGGGACAGCAAACGAGCAGTACTTC. It translates to CASSNTGTANEQYF.

The rearrangement uses TRBV18 and TRBJ2-6; D is unresolved. The CDR3 runs to 17 residues. Germline lookup yields CDR1 KGHSH and CDR2 LQKENI. The V end lost 4 bases, the J end lost 0 bases, and 13 bases lay between the germline ends. CDR3: CASSLEMLSSGANVLTF. The CDR3 region has the DNA TGTGCCAGCTCACTTGAGATGCTTAGCTCTGGGGCCAACGTCCTGACTTTC.

The V and J genes are TRBV30 and TRBJ2-7; D is tentatively TRBD1 or TRBD2 (5 bases each). The length of the CDR3 is 13 residues. V was pared by 1 base and J by 0 bases, with 7 bases between. CDR1 GTSNPN and CDR2 SVGIG come from the germline V gene (reference sequence). The CDR3 spells CAWSAGTSYEQYF. DNA for the CDR3: TGTGCCTGGAGTGCAGGGACCTCCTACGAGCAGTACTTC. Filled out from reference TRBV30 and TRBJ2-7, the complete variable domain reads SQTIHQWPATLVQPVGSPLSLECTVEGTSNPNLYWYRQAAGRGLQLLFYSVGIGQISSEVPQNLSASRPQDRQFILSSKKLLLSDSGFYLCAWSAGTSYEQYFGPGTRLTVT.

Remarks on this clone: The junction departs from germline at one end; a sequencing error may be responsible. The chain links TRBV28 to TRBJ1-6; D possibly corresponds to TRBD1 (5 bases). This CDR3 contains 15 residues. The germline V gene has CDR1 MDHEN and CDR2 SYDVKM. CDR3 loop: CTSSLTGPYNSPLHF. The CDR3 region has the DNA TGTACCAGCAGCCTCACGGGGCCCTATAATTCACCCCTCCACTTT.

The chain is built from TRBV6-6 and TRBJ1-1, with 9 bases matching TRBD1. With 4 bases clipped from V and 3 bases from J, the junction kept 6 bases outside the gene matches. Germline V lookup: CDR1 MNHNY, CDR2 SVGAGI (reference sequence). The CDR3 contains 15 residues. The chain's CDR3 is CASSSGTGRDTEAFF. The CDR3 nucleotides read TGTGCCAGCAGTTCGGGGACAGGGAGGGACACTGAAGCTTTCTTT.

This clone was seen a single time. J is TRBJ2-1 and V is TRBV11-2, with D hard to call. This CDR3 is 14 amino acids long. Per germline, CDR1 SGHAT and CDR2 FQNNGV. The V and J ends lost 1 base and 10 bases respectively, with 14 bases between them. CDR3 DNA sequence: TGTGCCAGCAGCTTAGCGGCATCGGAAAACGAGCAGTTCTTC. Translation gives CASSLAASENEQFF.

The chain has TRBV6-5 and TRBJ1-4; D remains ambiguous. The CDR3 is made up of 11 amino acids. Trimming stripped 7 bases from V and 12 bases from J, with 12 bases between. From germline, CDR1 is MNHEY and CDR2 SVGAGI. CDR3 DNA: TGTGCCAGCACCGGGAAGGGAGAACTGTTTTTT. It yields the protein CASTGKGELFF.